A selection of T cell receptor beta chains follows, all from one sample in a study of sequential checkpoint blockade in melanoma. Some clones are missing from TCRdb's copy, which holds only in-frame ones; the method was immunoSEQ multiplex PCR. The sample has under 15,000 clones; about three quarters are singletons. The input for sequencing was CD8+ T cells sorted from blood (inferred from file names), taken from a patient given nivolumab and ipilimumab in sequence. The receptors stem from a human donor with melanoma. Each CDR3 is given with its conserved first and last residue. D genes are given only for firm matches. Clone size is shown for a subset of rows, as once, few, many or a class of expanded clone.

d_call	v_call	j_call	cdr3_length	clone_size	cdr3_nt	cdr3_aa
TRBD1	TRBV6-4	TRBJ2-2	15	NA	TGTGCCAGCAGCGAGACAGGGGGTAACACCGGGGAGCTGTTTTTT	CASSETGGNTGELFF
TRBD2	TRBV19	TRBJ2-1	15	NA	TGTGCCAGTAGTCCCGGGACTAATCCCTACAATGAGCAGTTCTTC	CASSPGTNPYNEQFF
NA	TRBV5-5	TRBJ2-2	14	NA	TGTGCCAGCAGCCTAATTATTGCCGCCGGGGAGCTGTTTTTT	CASSLIIAAGELFF
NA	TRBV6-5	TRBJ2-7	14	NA	TGTGCCAGCAGTTACGCGACCGGGGGCTACGAGCAGTACTTC	CASSYATGGYEQYF
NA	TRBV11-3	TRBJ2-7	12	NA	TGTGCCAGCAGCTTGGGGACATCAGAGCAGTACTTC	CASSLGTSEQYF
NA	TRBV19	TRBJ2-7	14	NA	TGTGCCAGTAGTATTGGCAGGCTGATGAACGAGCAGTACTTC	CASSIGRLMNEQYF
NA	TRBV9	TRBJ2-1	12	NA	TGTGCCAGCACCGGTGTAGGGGCTGAGCAGTTCTTC	CASTGVGAEQFF
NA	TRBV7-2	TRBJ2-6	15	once	TGTGCCAGCAGCTTATTCTTCTCTGGGGCCAACGTCCTGACTTTC	CASSLFFSGANVLTF
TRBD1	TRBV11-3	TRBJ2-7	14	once	TGTGCCAGCAGCGCGGACAGGGGACTTAACGAGCAGTACTTC	CASSADRGLNEQYF
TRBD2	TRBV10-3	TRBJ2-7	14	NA	TGTGCCATCAGTGCGAGCGGGGGCCATTACGAGCAGTACTTC	CAISASGGHYEQYF
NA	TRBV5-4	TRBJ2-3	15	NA	TGTGCCAGCAGCATAGGGACTGGGCCCACAGATACGCAGTATTTT	CASSIGTGPTDTQYF
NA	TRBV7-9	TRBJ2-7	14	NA	TGTGCCAGCAGCTTAAAACAGGAGCCCTACGAGCAGTACTTC	CASSLKQEPYEQYF
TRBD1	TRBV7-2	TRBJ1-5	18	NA	TGTGCCAGCAGCCAGGACAGGGGTTCGCTACATCTCAATCAGCCCCAGCATTTT	CASSQDRGSLHLNQPQHF
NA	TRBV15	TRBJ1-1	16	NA	TGTGCCACCAGCAGAGGTGTTTCACAGGAGAACACTGAAGCTTTCTTT	CATSRGVSQENTEAFF
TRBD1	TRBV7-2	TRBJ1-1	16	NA	TGTGCCAGCAGCTTAGCACCAGGGACAGCGAACACTGAAGCTTTCTTT	CASSLAPGTANTEAFF
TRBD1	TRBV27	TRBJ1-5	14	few	TGTGCCAGTGCCGGGACAGGGTATAACCAGCCCCAGCATTTT	CASAGTGYNQPQHF
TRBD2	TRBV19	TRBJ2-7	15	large	TGTGCCAGTAGTATTCAGACTAGCGGGACTTACGAGCAGTACTTC	CASSIQTSGTYEQYF
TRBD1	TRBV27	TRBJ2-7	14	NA	TGTGCCAGCAGCTCGGGACAGGAGTTCTACGAGCAGTACTTC	CASSSGQEFYEQYF
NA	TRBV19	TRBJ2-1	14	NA	TGTGCCAGTAGTACAACCGGGGGTATTGTTGAGCAGTTCTTC	CASSTTGGIVEQFF
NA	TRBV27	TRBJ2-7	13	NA	TGTGCCAGCAGTTTCCGACAGTCCTACGAGCAGTACTTC	CASSFRQSYEQYF
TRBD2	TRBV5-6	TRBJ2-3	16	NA	TGTGCCAGCAGCATTCTAGCGGGGAACCCGACAGATACGCAGTATTTT	CASSILAGNPTDTQYF
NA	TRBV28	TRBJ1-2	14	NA	TGTGCCAGCAGTTTTGGGAGGGCAGGGAAGGGCTACACCTTC	CASSFGRAGKGYTF
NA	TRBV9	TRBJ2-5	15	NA	TGTGCCAGCAGCGTAGTCGCGGCCCCCATGGAGGCCCAGTACTTC	CASSVVAAPMEAQYF
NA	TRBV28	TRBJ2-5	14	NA	TGTGCCAGCACCCCAGACTCGGCCCAAGAGACCCAGTACTTC	CASTPDSAQETQYF